The 27 T cell receptor beta chains listed next were all sequenced from one sample in a study of blood T cell repertoires in COVID-19. Clones were read by immunoSEQ multiplex PCR, and TCRdb kept only the in-frame ones, dropping some. The sample shows approximately 300,000 clones, 88% of them seen only once. The specimen sequenced was peripheral blood. The receptors were sampled from a woman aged 45-65 years with active or convalescent COVID-19.

The V gene is TRBV27, the J gene TRBJ2-5, with D maybe TRBD2 (6 bases). The V gene's germline CDR1 is MNHEY and CDR2 SMNVEV (reference sequence). The CDR3 contains 13 residues. V dropped 3 bases and J dropped 4 bases, with 9 bases sitting between them. The CDR3 region has the DNA TGTGCCAGCAGTTTCGGGGGTTCAGAGACCCAGTACTTC. Translation gives CASSFGGSETQYF.

The chain links TRBV5-1 to TRBJ2-7; 8 positions agree with TRBD1. The CDR3 extends over 15 amino acids. J was trimmed by 5 bases and V by 4 bases; bases with no gene match: 11. In germline, CDR1 is SGHRS, CDR2 YFSETQ. CDR3 in amino acids: CASSRTGRRGDEQYF. In DNA form, the CDR3 reads TGCGCCAGCAGCCGGACAGGGAGAAGAGGGGACGAGCAGTACTTC.

The gene calls are TRBV7-9 and TRBJ2-7; 7 nucleotides agree with TRBD1. There are 14 residues in the CDR3. The trim removed 3 bases at V and 2 bases at J, leaving 4 bases unmatched. Per the germline V gene, CDR1 is SEHNR and CDR2 is FQNEAQ (reference sequence). The CDR3 loop is CASSFGQEAYEQYF. Written as DNA, the CDR3 is TGTGCCAGCAGCTTCGGACAGGAAGCCTACGAGCAGTACTTC.

This clone was recorded a few times. The V call is TRBV7-9, the J call TRBJ2-1; D remains unclear. CDR3 length: 15 amino acids. Per the germline V gene, CDR1 is SEHNR and CDR2 is FQNEAQ (reference sequence). V dropped 1 base and J dropped 7 bases, with 14 bases sitting between them. CDR3 residues: CASSLEKRRMNEQFF. The CDR3 DNA reads TGTGCCAGCAGCTTAGAGAAGCGTAGGATGAATGAGCAGTTCTTC.

This chain uses TRBV19 with TRBJ1-1, with D unclear. V was clipped by 8 bases and J by 1 base, with 26 bases between them. Germline V gene lookup returns CDR1 LNHDA and CDR2 SQIVND (reference sequence). The CDR3 consists of 18 residues. CDR3: CASQSRRLSRETNTEAFF. In DNA form, the CDR3 reads TGTGCCAGTCAGTCCCGTAGACTTTCTAGAGAGACGAACACTGAAGCTTTCTTT.

The chain combines TRBV13 with TRBJ2-7, with a possible D match to TRBD2 (6 bases). V gave up 8 bases and J gave up 1 base, with 15 bases separating them. Per germline, CDR1 PRHDT and CDR2 FYEKMQ (reference sequence). The CDR3 runs to 14 residues. The CDR3 reads CASGGGSESYEQYF. Here the CDR3 DNA reads TGTGCCAGCGGGGGAGGTAGCGAGTCCTACGAGCAGTACTTC. The full variable domain, in which reference TRBV13 and TRBJ2-7 provide the parts outside the CDR3, is AAGVIQSPRHLIKEKRETATLKCYPIPRHDTVYWYQQGPGQDPQFLISFYEKMQSDKGSIPDRFSAQQFSDYHSELNMSSLELGDSALYFCASGGGSESYEQYFGPGTRLTVT.

The table lists this clone with a few counts. The gene calls are TRBV7-3 and TRBJ1-2, with 7 nucleotides matching TRBD1. The V and J ends lost 5 bases and 6 bases, in that order; junction bases with no gene match: 9. Per the germline V gene, CDR1 is SGHTA and CDR2 is FQGTGA. CDR3 size: 14 residues. Here the CDR3 reads CASSRRKGGDGYTF. Here the CDR3 DNA reads TGTGCCAGCAGCCGCAGGAAAGGGGGCGATGGCTACACCTTC.

The gene calls are TRBV3-1 (or the pseudogene TRBV3-2) and TRBJ1-2, with D maybe TRBD1 (6 bases). This CDR3 has 14 residues. V lost 0 bases and J 8 bases, leaving 13 bases between the germline ends. CDR1 and CDR2 from the germline V gene are LGHDT and YNNKEL (reference sequence). Written as DNA, the CDR3 is TGTGCCAGCAGCCAAGAAGGGGGTATTGGAGGCTACACCTTC. The encoded protein is CASSQEGGIGGYTF.

The chain combines TRBV19 with TRBJ2-1, with D maybe TRBD2 (6 bases). The CDR3 is made up of 13 amino acids. The germline gives CDR1 LNHDA, CDR2 SQIVND (reference sequence). Trimming shortened V by 5 bases and J by 14 bases, and 19 bases separated the two germline ends. Here the CDR3 DNA reads TGTGCCAGTAGTGGGCTTTTCGGGGGAGTGGAGTTCTTC. It yields the protein CASSGLFGGVEFF. Using reference TRBV19 and TRBJ2-1 for the parts outside the CDR3, the full variable domain is DGGITQSPKYLFRKEGQNVTLSCEQNLNHDAMYWYRQDPGQGLRLIYYSQIVNDFQKGDIAEGYSVSREKKESFPLTVTSAQKNPTAFYLCASSGLFGGVEFFGPGTRLTVL.

The chain has TRBV30 and TRBJ2-5, with 10 bases aligning to TRBD2. Per the germline V gene, CDR1 is GTSNPN and CDR2 is SVGIG (reference sequence). This CDR3 contains 13 residues. V lost 4 bases and J lost 5; bases outside the gene matches: 4. CDR3 in amino acids: CAWTSGSRETQYF. DNA for the CDR3: TGTGCCTGGACTAGCGGGAGTCGGGAGACCCAGTACTTC.

The chain couples TRBV25-1 to TRBJ2-5; D perhaps matches TRBD2 (5 bases). The ends were cut back, 3 bases at V and 2 bases at J, with 10 bases in the middle. The CDR3 covers 14 residues. Germline CDR1 is MGHDK and CDR2 is SYGVNS. The DNA for the CDR3 is TGTGCCAGCAGTGATCCGGGAAAGCAAGAGACCCAGTACTTC. It yields the protein CASSDPGKQETQYF. The full variable domain, rest sourced from reference TRBV25-1 and TRBJ2-5, is EADIYQTPRYLVIGTGKKITLECSQTMGHDKMYWYQQDPGMELHLIHYSYGVNSTEKGDLSSESTVSRIRTEHFPLTLESARPSHTSQYLCASSDPGKQETQYFGPGTRLLVL.

V is TRBV7-2 and J is TRBJ1-1; 9 bases are shared with TRBD1. V was pared by 8 bases and J by 1 base, with 14 bases of the junction left unmatched. Germline-derived CDR1 and CDR2 are SGHTA and FQGNSA. The CDR3 length is 17 residues. CDR3 residues: CASSSGTGRLGNTEAFF. CDR3 DNA: TGTGCCAGCTCCTCCGGGACAGGGCGATTGGGGAACACTGAAGCTTTCTTT.

The chain employs TRBV9 and TRBJ2-5; D is undetermined. Germline CDR1 and CDR2: SGDLS and YYNGEE. V was shortened by 0 bases and J by 4 bases, with 10 bases between the two germline ends. The CDR3 contains 14 residues. The CDR3 reads CASSVGQNPETQYF. CDR3 DNA sequence: TGTGCCAGCAGCGTAGGGCAGAACCCAGAGACCCAGTACTTC.

This clone appeared a single time. This chain uses TRBV4-2 with TRBJ1-4; D is unclear. The CDR3 covers 14 residues. Germline V gives CDR1 LGHNA, CDR2 YNFKEQ. V was cut by 2 bases and J by 4 bases, with 8 bases left in between. The CDR3 spells CASSQPDLNEKLFF. CDR3 bases: TGTGCCAGCAGCCAACCAGATCTTAATGAAAAACTGTTTTTT.

This chain links TRBV25-1 with TRBJ2-7, with D possibly TRBD1 on 5 matching bases. Germline-derived CDR1 and CDR2 are MGHDK and SYGVNS. V was trimmed by 6 bases and J by 0 bases, leaving 9 bases between them. The CDR3 loop spans 13 amino acids. The CDR3 region is CASRGAASYEQYF. The DNA for the CDR3 is TGTGCCAGCAGAGGGGCCGCCTCCTACGAGCAGTACTTC.

This clone came up once. In DNA form, the CDR3 reads TGTGCCAGCAGTTTGGCCCGCTCTGGGGCCAACGTCCTGACTTTC. It specifies CASSLARSGANVLTF. The J gene is TRBJ2-6, the V gene TRBV2, with D unresolved. V lost 5 bases to trimming and J lost 0 bases, with 8 bases between them. Looked up from germline, CDR1 is SNHLY and CDR2 is FYNNEI. The CDR3 sequence is 15 residues long.

This sequence joins TRBV28 and TRBJ1-2; D is possibly TRBD1 (5 bases). Per germline, CDR1 MDHEN and CDR2 SYDVKM. Trimming took 2 bases from V and 7 from J, leaving 14 bases between them. This CDR3 region has 14 residues. CDR3 residues: CASSLTKPRVGYTF. The CDR3, as DNA: TGTGCCAGCAGTTTAACAAAGCCCAGGGTTGGCTACACCTTC.

On this clone itself: A junction boundary mismatches the germline segment, possibly from a read error. The J gene is TRBJ2-7, the V gene TRBV18; D perhaps matches TRBD2 (7 bases). CDR3 size: 13 residues. Germline loops: CDR1 KGHSH, CDR2 LQKENI. The CDR3 DNA is TGTGCCAGCTCACAAACCGCGTGGGGGGGGCAGGACTTC. Translation gives CASSQTAWGGQDF.

This chain connects TRBV29-1 to TRBJ2-7; D perhaps matches TRBD1 (5 bases). CDR3 length equals 12 residues. V was shortened by 5 bases and J by 0 bases, with 8 bases between the two germline ends. Germline V lookup: CDR1 SQVTM, CDR2 ANQGSEA. The CDR3 here is CSVLRDSYEQYF. CDR3 DNA sequence: TGCAGCGTTCTCAGGGACTCCTACGAGCAGTACTTC.

V usage is TRBV2 and J usage is TRBJ1-2; TRBD1 aligns across 7 bases. Germline V gives CDR1 SNHLY, CDR2 FYNNEI. The CDR3 is made up of 12 amino acids. With 9 bases clipped from V and 8 bases from J, the junction kept 9 bases outside the gene matches. The CDR3 protein is CASKGQAGGYTF. The CDR3, as DNA: TGTGCCAGTAAAGGACAGGCCGGGGGCTACACCTTC.

The genes are TRBV27 and TRBJ2-1; 7 positions agree with TRBD1. CDR3 length: 14 amino acids. Trimming removed 5 bases from V and 3 bases from J; junction bases left unmatched: 4. Germline V gene lookup returns CDR1 MNHEY and CDR2 SMNVEV (reference sequence). The CDR3 region is CASSRTGFYNEQFF. The DNA for the CDR3 is TGTGCCAGCAGTCGGACAGGTTTCTACAATGAGCAGTTCTTC.

The rearrangement links TRBV2 to TRBJ1-1; D gene ambiguous. The CDR3 covers 12 residues. Looked up from germline, CDR1 is SNHLY and CDR2 is FYNNEI. V was clipped by 1 base and J by 8 bases, with 8 bases between them. The CDR3 sequence: CASSEDLGEAFF. The DNA for the CDR3 is TGTGCCAGCAGTGAAGACCTCGGGGAAGCTTTCTTT.

This chain links TRBV11-1 with TRBJ2-1, with 8 positions matching TRBD2. CDR3 length: 15 amino acids. Unmatched junction bases numbered 7, after V lost 6 bases and J lost 3 bases. Germline V CDR1 and CDR2: SGHAT, FQDESV (reference sequence). The CDR3 DNA follows: TGTGCCAGCAGTTCCGAGCGGGGGAACTACAATGAGCAGTTCTTC. Translated: CASSSERGNYNEQFF.

This rearrangement joins TRBV7-9 to TRBJ2-5; 7 bases are shared with TRBD2. The CDR3 has 16 amino acids. V was clipped by 0 bases and J by 5 bases; unmatched bases: 9. Germline-derived CDR1 and CDR2 are SEHNR and FQNEAQ (reference sequence). The CDR3 sequence is CASSLAVNGRGETQYF. Here the CDR3 DNA reads TGTGCCAGCAGCTTAGCTGTTAACGGGCGGGGGGAGACCCAGTACTTC.

In nucleotides, the CDR3 is TGTGCCAGCAGTTACCCTCAGACTAGCGGGAGGGGAGGTCGCAATGAGCAGTTCTTC. Amino acid sequence: CASSYPQTSGRGGRNEQFF. The chain is built from TRBV6-2 or TRBV6-3 and TRBJ2-1; 14 nucleotides agree with TRBD2. V trimming: 2 bases; J trimming: 6 bases; junction bases outside the gene matches: 12. Germline CDR1 MNHEY, CDR2 SVGEGT. This CDR3 has 19 amino acids.

The chain is built from TRBV6-1 and TRBJ1-1; TRBD1 might be the D (5 bases). Trimming pared 3 bases from V and 1 base from J, leaving 12 bases between. Per the germline V gene, CDR1 is MNHNS and CDR2 is SASEGT. The length of the CDR3 is 15 residues. CDR3 loop: CASSDGGGKNTEAFF. The CDR3 nucleotides are TGTGCCAGCAGTGATGGGGGAGGGAAGAACACTGAAGCTTTCTTT.

V gene TRBV10-3 combines with J gene TRBJ1-1; weak D call: TRBD1 (5 bases). This CDR3 is 16 amino acids long. Germline assignment: CDR1 ENHRY and CDR2 SYGVKD. Trimming took 3 bases from V and 0 from J, leaving 14 bases between them. In DNA, the CDR3 is TGTGCCATCAGTGATGGGGGGTCGATAATGAACACTGAAGCTTTCTTT. Translated: CAISDGGSIMNTEAFF.